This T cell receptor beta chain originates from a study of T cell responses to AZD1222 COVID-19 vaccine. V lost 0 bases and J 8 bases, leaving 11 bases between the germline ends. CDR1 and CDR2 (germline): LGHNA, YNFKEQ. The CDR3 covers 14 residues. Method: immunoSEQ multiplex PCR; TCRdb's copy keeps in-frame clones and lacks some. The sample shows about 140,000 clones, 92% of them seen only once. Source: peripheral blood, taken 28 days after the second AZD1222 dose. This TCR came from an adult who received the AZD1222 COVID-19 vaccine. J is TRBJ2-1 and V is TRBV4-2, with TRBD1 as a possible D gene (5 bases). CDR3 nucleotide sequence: TGTGCCAGCAGCCAAGATAGCTGGGGCTATGAGCAGTTCTTC. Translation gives CASSQDSWGYEQFF.